The present entry profiles one TCR beta chain with its context. This clone has a single count. The antigen it binds to is not known. Per-nucleotide qualities are absent, and no much larger clonotype sits a single base away. The data belong to a study of Tregs in tolerant kidney transplant recipients (dated by TCRdb to 2018 to 2020). With regard to the full study: The transplants used related donors with nonmyeloablative bone marrow transplantation, and mixed chimerism in the human trials was transient. Before combined kidney and bone marrow transplantation, this study identified donor-specific regulatory T cells using TCRbeta sequencing and then followed those same cells after transplant. Results and caveats for the whole study, not just this receptor: Donor-specific Treg expansion was found to exceed global Treg expansion in tolerant patients, suggesting antigen-driven rather than nonspecific expansion. Expanding Tregs with activated donor B cells appeared to identify the most biologically relevant and donor-specific TCRbeta repertoire. Biological reproducibility was not directly assessed, although technical replication error appeared to be minimal. The study was limited by small patient numbers, and the findings need validation in larger populations and under other immunosuppression protocols. Because the PCR primers were changed over time for some patients, nucleotide-level comparison could not be performed across the samples from those patients.

There are 15 amino acids in the CDR3, from cysteine to phenylalanine inclusive. Only the CDR3 part of the read is kept: 45 bases, read in frame from the first base. Germline trimming: 7 bases from V, 5 bases from J; junction bases outside gene matches: 12. Taken from the germline V gene, the CDR1 and CDR2 loops are MGHDK and SYGVNS. For TCRbeta CDR3 sequencing, genomic DNA from the sorted cells was extracted using the QIAGEN DNeasy Blood and Tissue Kit. High-throughput TCRbeta CDR3 sequencing, which included PCR amplification with bias correction and internal controls, was done commercially through immunoSEQ. Concerning the study's data processing: A unique productive TCRbeta sequence was defined by the CDR3 nucleotide sequence when primers matched, and otherwise by the CDR3 amino acid sequence together with the Vbeta and Jbeta genes. To correct for sorting error, sequences found in more than one sorted population at a frequency ratio of 2:1 or less were discarded, and the remaining shared sequences were assigned to the population with the higher frequency. A sequence was defined as donor-reactive if the sequence was expanded at least 5-fold in CFSE-low cells compared with unstimulated cells and had a frequency of at least 0.01% in CFSE-low cells. Repertoire divergence was quantified by Jensen-Shannon divergence calculated from the top 100 TCRbeta sequences ranked by frequency. When a sample had multiple sequencing runs, each run was corrected for sorting error separately and the runs were then pooled. This immuneACCESS table, as held by TCRdb, lists in-frame sequences with V and J called but not all clones. Of the missing ones, under half trace to an unresolved V gene in checked studies; the others have no known cause. The V and J calls and the clone size are those of that table, but D and trimming were determined from the DNA. This sample lists about 83,000 clones; 95% to 98% were detected once. The top ten constitute 0.56% of the sample.

The time point label, as the study defines it: blood sample drawn before combined kidney and bone marrow transplant. Unstimulated Tregs (CD4+CD25+CD127-), CD4+ non-Tregs (CD4+CD25-), CD4 and CD8 cells were FACS-sorted from thawed PBMCs. A few combined kidney and bone marrow transplant recipients from the ITN036ST trial were included as patients, and samples were available only from these trial subjects. Healthy control blood was separated into PBMCs by Ficoll density gradient and cryopreserved, and patient PBMCs were collected both before and after transplant. This TCR came from a human donor who received a combined kidney and bone marrow transplant. This specimen consisted of CD4+ T cells from blood, obtained before the transplant. This receptor chain uses TRBV25-1 and TRBJ2-5; the central 8 bases match TRBD2. The CDR3 in this case is CASTQTSAIWETQYF. The nucleotides are TGTGCCAGCACCCAGACTAGCGCGATTTGGGAGACCCAGTACTTC.